A single sample gave rise to the 23 T cell receptor beta chains below, sequenced in a study of CD4+ T cells in melanoma. The protocol was immunoSEQ multiplex PCR, while the TCRdb copy is restricted to in-frame clones and leaves out a portion. The sample includes 15,000 or so clones, less than 70% seen only once; the top ten take around 13%. The sample was cells from a culture (not recorded whether cultured in vitro). These receptors were obtained from a human donor with melanoma.

This clone was detected a few times. The chain carries TRBV6-1 and TRBJ2-7; D may be TRBD1 (5 bases). Looked up from germline, CDR1 is MNHNS and CDR2 is SASEGT. Trimming shortened V by 6 bases and J by 3 bases, and 12 bases separated the two germline ends. This CDR3 region has 13 residues. Here the CDR3 reads CASRAGPSYEQYF. As DNA, the CDR3 is TGTGCCAGCAGGGCAGGGCCTAGCTACGAGCAGTACTTC.

The chain combines TRBV6-5 with TRBJ1-2, with TRBD1 as a possible D gene (5 bases). The CDR3 runs 14 residues. V lost 5 bases and J lost 6, with 16 bases in between. Germline V gene data show CDR1 as MNHEY and CDR2 as SVGAGI. The CDR3 DNA reads TGTGCCAGCAGTACGTGGGGCGAGAGGGATGGCTACACCTTC. It yields the protein CASSTWGERDGYTF.

This chain joins TRBV7-2 and TRBJ2-7, with D possibly being TRBD2 (6 bases). The CDR3 is 15 amino acids. V was shortened by 4 bases and J by 2 bases, with 15 bases between the two germline ends. Germline CDR1 and CDR2: SGHTA and FQGNSA. CDR3 protein: CASSSSGTLTYEQYF. CDR3 sequence (DNA): TGTGCCAGCAGCTCCTCCGGGACTCTTACCTACGAGCAGTACTTC.

The DNA of the CDR3 is TGTGCCAGCTCATTCTCGGGTAGGGAAGGAAAACTGTTTTTT. It yields the protein CASSFSGREGKLFF. The chain is built from TRBV18 and TRBJ1-4; D is undetermined. CDR3 length equals 14 residues. Trimming pared 5 bases from V and 10 bases from J, leaving 17 bases between. Germline V gene sequence: CDR1 KGHSH, CDR2 LQKENI.

J is TRBJ1-3 and V is TRBV19; D unclear. V lost 5 bases to trimming and J lost 0 bases, with 14 bases between them. The CDR3 totals 16 residues. Per the germline V gene, CDR1 is LNHDA and CDR2 is SQIVND (reference sequence). CDR3 loop: CASSPGDYLSGNTIYF. The CDR3 bases are TGTGCCAGTAGTCCCGGCGATTACCTCTCTGGAAACACCATATATTTT.

The chain combines TRBV5-8 with TRBJ2-2, with TRBD1 matching over 9 bases. The V gene's germline CDR1 is SGHTS and CDR2 YDEGEE. The CDR3 consists of 16 residues. V lost 1 base to trimming and J lost 4 bases; unmatched junction nucleotides: 5. The CDR3 region is CASSLPGQGITGELFF. The CDR3 DNA is TGTGCCAGCAGCTTGCCGGGACAGGGTATCACCGGGGAGCTGTTTTTT.

The chain is built from TRBV7-6 and TRBJ2-2; no reliable D call. The CDR3 loop spans 15 amino acids. V lost 5 bases and J 0 bases, leaving 10 bases between the germline ends. The germline gives CDR1 SGHVS, CDR2 FNYEAQ. The CDR3 protein is CASSVLSANTGELFF. CDR3 sequence (DNA): TGTGCCAGCAGCGTTCTCAGTGCGAACACCGGGGAGCTGTTTTTT.

The CDR3 spells CASSIRTGGPAFF. CDR3 bases: TGTGCCAGCAGTATTCGGACAGGGGGCCCTGCTTTCTTT. The J gene is TRBJ1-1, the V gene TRBV6-5; 11 nucleotides line up with TRBD1. V lost 5 bases to trimming and J lost 11 bases; unmatched junction nucleotides: 7. This CDR3 comprises 13 residues. CDR1 is MNHEY and CDR2 is SVGAGI in the germline V gene.

This clone has a handful of counts. The V and J genes are TRBV6-6 and TRBJ1-5, with a possible D match to TRBD1 (5 bases). CDR1 and CDR2 from the germline V gene are MNHNY and SVGAGI (reference sequence). The ends were cut back, 6 bases at V and 0 bases at J, with 12 bases in the middle. CDR3 length: 15 residues. The CDR3 sequence: CASRDEGHSNQPQHF. As DNA, the CDR3 is TGTGCCAGCAGGGACGAGGGGCATAGCAATCAGCCCCAGCATTTT.

The V and J genes are TRBV11-2 and TRBJ1-1; 7 nucleotides line up with TRBD1. The CDR3 extends over 14 amino acids. From germline, CDR1 is SGHAT and CDR2 FQNNGV. J lost 1 base, V lost 5 bases, and 4 bases had no gene match. The CDR3 sequence is CASSPGTANTEAFF. The CDR3 region has the DNA TGTGCCAGCAGCCCCGGGACAGCGAACACTGAAGCTTTCTTT.

This clone has a handful of counts. The gene calls are TRBV7-6 and TRBJ1-3; D is uncertain. The CDR3 is 13 residues long. V was clipped by 7 bases and J by 4 bases, with 11 bases between them. Germline lookup yields CDR1 SGHVS and CDR2 FNYEAQ. The CDR3 nucleotides read TGTGCCAGCACTCCTACCAGCGGAAACACCATATATTTT. Translated, it gives CASTPTSGNTIYF.

The V gene is TRBV18, the J gene TRBJ2-7, with D possibly matching TRBD2 (6 bases). Between the trimmed V and J ends, which lost 4 bases and 4 bases, there was a span of 11 bases. The germline V gene encodes CDR1 KGHSH and CDR2 LQKENI. The CDR3 is 13 amino acids. The CDR3 nucleotides are TGTGCCAGCTCACACGGGGACTCGTACGAGCAGTACTTC. Translated, it gives CASSHGDSYEQYF. The whole variable domain, remainder taken from reference TRBV18 and TRBJ2-7, is NAGVMQNPRHLVRRRGQEARLRCSPMKGHSHVYWYRQLPEEGLKFMVYLQKENIIDESGMPKERFSAEFPKEGPSILRIQQVVRGDSAAYFCASSHGDSYEQYFGPGTRLTVT.

The CDR3 DNA is TGTGCCAGCAGCTTATCAAACTCTGGGGCCAACGTCCTGACTTTC. This codes for CASSLSNSGANVLTF. This chain joins TRBV7-3 and TRBJ2-6, with D unresolved. There are 15 residues in the CDR3. V lost 2 bases and J lost 0, with 5 bases in between. Germline CDR1 is SGHTA and CDR2 is FQGTGA.

Only a few counts were recorded for this clone. The chain has TRBV9 and TRBJ1-2; D is perhaps TRBD1 (5 bases). Per the germline V gene, CDR1 is SGDLS and CDR2 is YYNGEE. The CDR3 contains 14 residues. V was cut by 3 bases and J by 4 bases, with 13 bases left in between. The CDR3 reads CASSGQGRGYGYTF. The CDR3 region has the DNA TGTGCCAGCAGCGGGCAGGGTCGGGGCTATGGCTACACCTTC. Full variable domain (missing parts from reference TRBV9 and TRBJ1-2): DSGVTQTPKHLITATGQRVTLRCSPRSGDLSVYWYQQSLDQGLQFLIQYYNGEERAKGNILERFSAQQFPDLHSELNLSSLELGDSALYFCASSGQGRGYGYTFGSGTRLTVV.

The rearrangement joins TRBV21-1 to TRBJ2-5; the table assigns TRBD1, which was not confirmed against the DNA. TRBV21-1 constitutes a pseudogene. The CDR3 runs to 19 residues. The CDR3 protein is CASSKGAPGTGGTSETQYF. CDR3 nucleotides: TGTGCCAGCAGCAAAGGGGCCCCCGGGACAGGGGGCACCTCTGAGACCCAGTACTTC.

This clone was found a few times. The chain is built from TRBV4-1 and TRBJ1-4; D not certain. The germline V and J ends were trimmed by 4 bases and 2 bases, with 14 bases remaining between them. The CDR3 extends over 16 amino acids. Per germline, CDR1 MGHRA and CDR2 YSYEKL. This CDR3 is CASSRIPVVTNEKLFF. CDR3 bases: TGCGCCAGCAGCCGCATCCCCGTTGTTACTAATGAAAAACTGTTTTTT.

The chain combines TRBV5-8 with TRBJ1-1; weak D call: TRBD1 (5 bases). Trimming shortened V by 4 bases and J by 1 base, and 14 bases separated the two germline ends. CDR1 SGHTS and CDR2 YDEGEE come from the germline V gene. The CDR3 is 15 amino acids. CDR3 in amino acids: CASSVWEGTNTEAFF. CDR3 DNA: TGTGCCAGCAGCGTCTGGGAGGGGACGAACACTGAAGCTTTCTTT.

The V and J genes are TRBV19 and TRBJ1-6; D is perhaps TRBD1 (6 bases). This CDR3 has 13 residues. In germline, CDR1 is LNHDA, CDR2 SQIVND (reference sequence). V gave up 5 bases and J gave up 13 bases, with 15 bases separating them. The CDR3 DNA follows: TGTGCCAGTAGTCCCCGACAGGATCTCCCCCTCCACTTT. This codes for CASSPRQDLPLHF.

The chain couples TRBV19 to TRBJ1-2; D gene unclear. The CDR3 has 16 residues. V was cut by 4 bases and J by 2 bases, with 17 bases left in between. The V gene's germline CDR1 is LNHDA and CDR2 SQIVND (reference sequence). The CDR3 spells CASSRTGLYTNYGYTF. CDR3 DNA sequence: TGTGCCAGTAGTAGGACTGGACTCTATACAAACTATGGCTACACCTTC.

V and J are TRBV5-1 and TRBJ1-2; D may be TRBD1 (5 bases). V was shortened by 0 bases and J by 4 bases, with 10 bases between the two germline ends. Germline assignment: CDR1 SGHRS and CDR2 YFSETQ. CDR3 length equals 14 residues. The CDR3 is CASSLGAGSYGYTF. The CDR3, as DNA: TGCGCCAGCAGCTTGGGAGCAGGGAGCTATGGCTACACCTTC.

The V call is TRBV4-1, the J call TRBJ2-6; D is uncertain. The germline CDR1 and CDR2 sequences are MGHRA and YSYEKL. Trimming cost V 2 bases and J 0 bases, with 14 bases left between them. The CDR3 runs 18 residues. The CDR3 protein is CASSQPGIGPSGANVLTF. The CDR3 DNA reads TGCGCCAGCAGCCAACCCGGAATAGGGCCCTCTGGGGCCAACGTCCTGACTTTC.

The chain links TRBV12-5 to TRBJ2-1, with TRBD1 identical over 8 bases. The J segment lost 6 bases and the V segment lost 6 bases, leaving 7 bases of the junction unmatched. CDR1 and CDR2 (germline): LGHNT, FRNRAP. The CDR3 has 14 residues. In DNA, the CDR3 is TGTGCTAGTGGGACCGGACAGGGAAGCAATGAGCAGTTCTTC. Its protein is CASGTGQGSNEQFF.

This clone was recorded a few times. The chain recombines TRBV6-1 with TRBJ1-4; weak D call: TRBD1 (5 bases). V lost 6 bases and J lost 4, with 15 bases in between. Germline values: CDR1 MNHNS, CDR2 SASEGT. The CDR3 spans 15 residues. CDR3 amino acids: CASRSGGSGNEKLFF. In DNA form, the CDR3 reads TGTGCCAGCAGATCCGGGGGGTCTGGTAATGAAAAACTGTTTTTT.